This TCR beta chain was sequenced during a study of Ad26.COV2.S vaccination and SARS-CoV-2 variants. The overall study: Of the COV1001 trial arms, the Ad26.COV2.S arm included the donor. The study, taken as a whole, reports: After vaccination, substantial breadth of spike-specific CD8+ and CD4+ responses was reported. Analyses that measured TCR breadth and depth may have underestimated total T cell responses.

Described treatment: over 15 received Ad26.COV2.S at low or high dose, single or two shots; roughly five received placebo; per-sample allocation not given. It was on day 63 after the first vaccine or placebo injection that samples were taken. The data were produced by immunoSEQ multiplex PCR, yet TCRdb's version contains in-frame clones alone and is incomplete. The sample has 200,000 to 250,000 clones, roughly 90% seen once. Note on this clone: What it binds is unknown.

The CDR3 has 14 amino acids. With V trimmed by 6 bases and J by 10 bases, 10 bases remained unmatched. Germline values: CDR1 SNHLY, CDR2 FYNNEI. The V and J genes are TRBV2 and TRBJ2-1; 9 bases line up with TRBD2. Sequenced here: peripheral blood, sampled in a trial of Ad26.COV2.S vaccine versus placebo. This TCR came from a person aged 18 to 65 who received the Ad26.COV2.S COVID-19 vaccine or a placebo. CDR3: CASRQGLAKVEQFF. The CDR3 DNA reads as TGTGCCAGCAGGCAGGGACTAGCTAAGGTGGAGCAGTTCTTC.